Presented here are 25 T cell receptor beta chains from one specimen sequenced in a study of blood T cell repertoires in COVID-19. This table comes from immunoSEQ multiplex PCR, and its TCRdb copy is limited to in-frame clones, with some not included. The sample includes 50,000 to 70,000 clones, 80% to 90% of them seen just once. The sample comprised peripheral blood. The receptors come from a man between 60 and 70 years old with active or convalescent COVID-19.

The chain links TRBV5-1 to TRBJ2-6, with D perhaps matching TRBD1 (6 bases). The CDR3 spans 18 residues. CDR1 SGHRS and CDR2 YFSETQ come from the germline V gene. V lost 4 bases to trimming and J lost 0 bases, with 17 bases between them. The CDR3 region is CASSVSGQFFSGANVLTF. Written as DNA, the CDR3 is TGCGCCAGCAGCGTCAGCGGACAGTTTTTCTCTGGGGCCAACGTCCTGACTTTC.

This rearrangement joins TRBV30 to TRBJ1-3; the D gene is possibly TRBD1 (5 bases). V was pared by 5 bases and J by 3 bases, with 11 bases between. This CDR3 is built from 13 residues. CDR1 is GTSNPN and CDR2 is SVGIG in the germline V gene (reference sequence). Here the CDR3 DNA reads TGTGCCTGGGCTCCAGGGATTGGAAACACCATATATTTT. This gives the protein CAWAPGIGNTIYF.

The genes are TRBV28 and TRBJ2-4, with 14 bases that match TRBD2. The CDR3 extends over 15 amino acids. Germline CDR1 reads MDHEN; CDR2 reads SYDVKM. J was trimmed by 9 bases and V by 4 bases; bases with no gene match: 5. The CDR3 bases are TGTGCCAGCAGTTCCGGGACTAGCGGGGGAGGCATTCAGTACTTC. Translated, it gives CASSSGTSGGGIQYF.

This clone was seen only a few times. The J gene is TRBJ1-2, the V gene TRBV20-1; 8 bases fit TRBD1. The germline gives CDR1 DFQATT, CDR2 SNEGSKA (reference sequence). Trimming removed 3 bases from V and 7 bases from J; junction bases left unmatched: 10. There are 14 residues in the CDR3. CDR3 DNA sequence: TGCAGTGCTAGTCTCGACAGGGGAGTTGGTGGCTACACCTTC. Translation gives CSASLDRGVGGYTF.

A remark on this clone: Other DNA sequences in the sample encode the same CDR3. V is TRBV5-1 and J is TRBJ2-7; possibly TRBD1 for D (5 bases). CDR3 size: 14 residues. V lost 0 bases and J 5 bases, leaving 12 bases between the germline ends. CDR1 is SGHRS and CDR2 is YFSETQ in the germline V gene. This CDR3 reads CASSLGQGLDEQYF. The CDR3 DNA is TGCGCCAGCAGCTTGGGCCAGGGTTTGGACGAGCAGTACTTC. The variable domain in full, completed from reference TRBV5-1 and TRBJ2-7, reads KAGVTQTPRYLIKTRGQQVTLSCSPISGHRSVSWYQQTPGQGLQFLFEYFSETQRNKGNFPGRFSGRQFSNSRSEMNVSTLELGDSALYLCASSLGQGLDEQYFGPGTRLTVT.

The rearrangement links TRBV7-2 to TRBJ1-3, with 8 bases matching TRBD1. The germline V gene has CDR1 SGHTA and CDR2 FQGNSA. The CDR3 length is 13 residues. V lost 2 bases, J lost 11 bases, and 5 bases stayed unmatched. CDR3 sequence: CASSLTGGGSIYF. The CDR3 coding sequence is TGTGCCAGCAGCTTAACAGGGGGAGGATCCATATATTTT.

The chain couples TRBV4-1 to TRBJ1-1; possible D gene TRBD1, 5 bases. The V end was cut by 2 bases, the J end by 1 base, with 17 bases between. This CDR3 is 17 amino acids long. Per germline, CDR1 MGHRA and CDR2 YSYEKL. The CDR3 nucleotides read TGCGCCAGCAGCCAAACCCTCACTGGGGCTCGGAACACTGAAGCTTTCTTT. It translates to CASSQTLTGARNTEAFF.

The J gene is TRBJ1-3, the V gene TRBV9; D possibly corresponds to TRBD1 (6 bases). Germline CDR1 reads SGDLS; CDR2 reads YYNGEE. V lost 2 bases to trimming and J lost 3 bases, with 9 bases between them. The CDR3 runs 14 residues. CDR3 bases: TGTGCCAGCAGCGTTACAGGGCTTGGAAACACCATATATTTT. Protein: CASSVTGLGNTIYF.

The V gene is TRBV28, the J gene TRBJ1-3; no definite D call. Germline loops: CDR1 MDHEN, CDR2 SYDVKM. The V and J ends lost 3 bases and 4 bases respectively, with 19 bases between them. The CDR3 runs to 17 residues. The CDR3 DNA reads TGTGCCAGCAGTTTCATCCCTCGGGGTATGTCCGGAAACACCATATATTTT. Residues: CASSFIPRGMSGNTIYF.

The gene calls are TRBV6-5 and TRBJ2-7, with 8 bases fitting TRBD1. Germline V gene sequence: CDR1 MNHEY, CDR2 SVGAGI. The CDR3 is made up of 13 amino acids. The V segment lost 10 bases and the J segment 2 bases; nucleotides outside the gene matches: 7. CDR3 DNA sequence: TGTGCCACCCACAGGGGGAACGCCTACGAGCAGTACTTC. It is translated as CATHRGNAYEQYF.

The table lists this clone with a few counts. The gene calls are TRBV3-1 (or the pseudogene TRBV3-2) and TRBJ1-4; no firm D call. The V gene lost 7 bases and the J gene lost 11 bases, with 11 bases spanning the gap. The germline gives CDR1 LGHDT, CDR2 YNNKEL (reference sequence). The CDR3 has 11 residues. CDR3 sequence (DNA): TGTGCCAGCACTGACTCCCGGAAACTGTTTTTT. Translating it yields CASTDSRKLFF.

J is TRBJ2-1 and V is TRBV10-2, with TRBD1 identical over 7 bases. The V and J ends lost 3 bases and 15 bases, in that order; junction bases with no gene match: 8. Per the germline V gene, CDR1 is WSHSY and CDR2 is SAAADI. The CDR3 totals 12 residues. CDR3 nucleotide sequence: TGCGCCAGCAGTGACCCAGGACAGGTTCCGTTCTTC. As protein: CASSDPGQVPFF.

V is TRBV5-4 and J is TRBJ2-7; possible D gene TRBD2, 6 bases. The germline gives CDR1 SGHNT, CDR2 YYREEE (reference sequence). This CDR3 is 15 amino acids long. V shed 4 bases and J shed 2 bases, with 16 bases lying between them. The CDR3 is CASSGGLTLAYEQYF. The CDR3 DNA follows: TGTGCCAGCAGCGGGGGACTTACCCTAGCCTACGAGCAGTACTTC.

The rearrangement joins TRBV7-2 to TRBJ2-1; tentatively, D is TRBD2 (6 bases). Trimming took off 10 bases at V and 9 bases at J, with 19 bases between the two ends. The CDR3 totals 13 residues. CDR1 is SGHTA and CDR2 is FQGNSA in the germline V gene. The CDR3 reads CATRSGGRLEQFF. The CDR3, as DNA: TGTGCCACCCGCTCTGGAGGGCGGCTTGAGCAGTTCTTC.

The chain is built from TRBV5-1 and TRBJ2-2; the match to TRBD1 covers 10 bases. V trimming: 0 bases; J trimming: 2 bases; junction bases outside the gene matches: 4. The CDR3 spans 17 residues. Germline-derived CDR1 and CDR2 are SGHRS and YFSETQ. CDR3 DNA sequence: TGCGCCAGCAGCTTGGGAGACAGGGGGCTTAACACCGGGGAGCTGTTTTTT. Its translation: CASSLGDRGLNTGELFF.

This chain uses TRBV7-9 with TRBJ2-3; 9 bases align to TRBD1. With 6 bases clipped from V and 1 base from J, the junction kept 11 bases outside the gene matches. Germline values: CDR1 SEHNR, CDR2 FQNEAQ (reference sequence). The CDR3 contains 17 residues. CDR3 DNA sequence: TGTGCCAGCAGACATCGGACAGGGGCTTTTGGCACAGATACGCAGTATTTT. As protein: CASRHRTGAFGTDTQYF.

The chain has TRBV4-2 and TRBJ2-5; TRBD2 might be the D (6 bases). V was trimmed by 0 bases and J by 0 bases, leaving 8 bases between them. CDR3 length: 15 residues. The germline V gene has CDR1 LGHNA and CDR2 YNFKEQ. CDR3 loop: CASSQEVADQETQYF. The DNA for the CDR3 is TGTGCCAGCAGCCAAGAAGTAGCGGACCAAGAGACCCAGTACTTC.

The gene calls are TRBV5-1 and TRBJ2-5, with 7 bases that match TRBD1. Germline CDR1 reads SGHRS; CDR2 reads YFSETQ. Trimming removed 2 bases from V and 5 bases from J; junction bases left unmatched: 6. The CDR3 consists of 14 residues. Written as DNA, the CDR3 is TGCGCCAGCAGCTTACAGGGGACACGGGAGACCCAGTACTTC. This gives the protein CASSLQGTRETQYF.

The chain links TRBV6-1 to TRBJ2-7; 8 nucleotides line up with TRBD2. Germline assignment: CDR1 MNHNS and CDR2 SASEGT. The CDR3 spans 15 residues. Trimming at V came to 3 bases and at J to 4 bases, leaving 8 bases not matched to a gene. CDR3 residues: CASSDPSGGFYEQYF. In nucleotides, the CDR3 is TGTGCCAGCAGTGACCCCAGCGGGGGATTTTACGAGCAGTACTTC.

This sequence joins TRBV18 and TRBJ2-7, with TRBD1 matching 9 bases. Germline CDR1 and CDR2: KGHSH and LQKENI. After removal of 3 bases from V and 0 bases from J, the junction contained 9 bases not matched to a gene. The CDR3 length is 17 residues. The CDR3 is CASSPTNRGLTSYEQYF. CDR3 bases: TGTGCCAGCTCACCGACGAACAGGGGGCTAACCTCCTACGAGCAGTACTTC.

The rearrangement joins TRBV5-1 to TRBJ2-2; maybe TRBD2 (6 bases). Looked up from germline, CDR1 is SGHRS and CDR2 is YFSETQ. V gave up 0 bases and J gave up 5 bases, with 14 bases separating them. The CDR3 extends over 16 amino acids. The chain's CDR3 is CASSLVPGVGTGELFF. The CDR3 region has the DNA TGCGCCAGCAGCTTGGTCCCGGGAGTGGGGACCGGGGAGCTGTTTTTT.

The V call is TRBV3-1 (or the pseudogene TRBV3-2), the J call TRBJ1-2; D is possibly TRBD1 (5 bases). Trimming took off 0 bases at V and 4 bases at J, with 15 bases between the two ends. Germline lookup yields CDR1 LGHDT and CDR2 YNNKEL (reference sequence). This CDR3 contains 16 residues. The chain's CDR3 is CASSQDYRGFGYGYTF. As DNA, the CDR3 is TGTGCCAGCAGCCAAGATTATCGGGGGTTCGGCTATGGCTACACCTTC.

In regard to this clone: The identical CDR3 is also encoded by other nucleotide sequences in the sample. In nucleotides, the CDR3 is TGTGCCAGCTCACCGGGACAGGGTAATGAAAAACTGTTTTTT. Translation gives CASSPGQGNEKLFF. The chain uses TRBV18 and TRBJ1-4; 9 positions agree with TRBD1. The CDR3 runs 14 residues. The V gene end was trimmed by 3 bases and the J gene end by 4 bases; junction bases not matched to a gene: 0. The germline CDR1 and CDR2 sequences are KGHSH and LQKENI.

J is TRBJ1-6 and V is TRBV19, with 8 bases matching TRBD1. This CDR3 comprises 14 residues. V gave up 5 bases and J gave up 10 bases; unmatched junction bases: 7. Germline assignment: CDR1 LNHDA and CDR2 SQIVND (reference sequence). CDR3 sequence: CASSVTGGLSPLHF. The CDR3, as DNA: TGTGCCAGTAGTGTCACAGGGGGTTTATCACCCCTCCACTTT. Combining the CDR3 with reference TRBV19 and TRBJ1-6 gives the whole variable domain DGGITQSPKYLFRKEGQNVTLSCEQNLNHDAMYWYRQDPGQGLRLIYYSQIVNDFQKGDIAEGYSVSREKKESFPLTVTSAQKNPTAFYLCASSVTGGLSPLHFGNGTRLTVT.

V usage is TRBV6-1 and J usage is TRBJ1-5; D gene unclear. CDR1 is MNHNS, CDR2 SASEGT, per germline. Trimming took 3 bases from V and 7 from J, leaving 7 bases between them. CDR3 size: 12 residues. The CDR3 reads CASSEAGQPQHF. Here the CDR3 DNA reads TGTGCCAGCAGTGAGGCGGGCCAGCCCCAGCATTTT.